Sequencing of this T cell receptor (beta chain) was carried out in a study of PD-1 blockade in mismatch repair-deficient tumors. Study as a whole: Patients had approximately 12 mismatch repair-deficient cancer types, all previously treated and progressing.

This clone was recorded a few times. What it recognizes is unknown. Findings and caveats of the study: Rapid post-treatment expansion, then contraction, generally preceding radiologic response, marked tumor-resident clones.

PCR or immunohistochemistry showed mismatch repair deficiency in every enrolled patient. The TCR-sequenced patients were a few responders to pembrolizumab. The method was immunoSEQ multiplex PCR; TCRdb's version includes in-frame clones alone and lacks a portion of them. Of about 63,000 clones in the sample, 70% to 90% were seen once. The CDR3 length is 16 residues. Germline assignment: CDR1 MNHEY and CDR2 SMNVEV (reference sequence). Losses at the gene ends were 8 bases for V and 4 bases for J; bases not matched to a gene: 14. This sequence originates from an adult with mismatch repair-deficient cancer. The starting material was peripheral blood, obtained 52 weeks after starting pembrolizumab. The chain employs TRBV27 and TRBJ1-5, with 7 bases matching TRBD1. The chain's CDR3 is CASEISPGQKNQPQHF. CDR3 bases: TGTGCCAGCGAAATCTCACCGGGACAGAAGAATCAGCCCCAGCATTTT.